This T cell receptor beta chain was retrieved from a study of shared clonotypes between healthy human individuals. The repertoire was sequenced with immunoSEQ multiplex PCR; TCRdb's copy has only in-frame clones and lacks some. The table includes fewer than 1.6 million clones, just under 99% detected once. Germline assignment: CDR1 SGDLS and CDR2 YYNGEE. There are 14 residues in the CDR3. V lost 0 bases and J lost 11; bases outside the gene matches: 8. Within Nashville, Tennessee resided all donors, each a Caucasian adult. The chain has TRBV9 and TRBJ2-3, with 8 bases aligning to TRBD2. The TCR comes from a man in his thirties or forties in good health. Sequencing was performed on naive CD4+ T cells sorted from blood. Stated subset: CD45RA+ positively selected. The CDR3 nucleotides read TGTGCCAGCAGCGTAGGCGGGAGGATAGACGAGCAGTATTTT. Its translation is CASSVGGRIDEQYF.